The rows below give T cell receptor beta chains drawn from one sample of a study of cytomegalovirus exposure and HLA in healthy donors. Assay: immunoSEQ multiplex PCR; the TCRdb copy retains only in-frame clones and omits some. This sample yields about 170,000 clones, of which 90% to 97% are seen a single time; approximately 0.82% belongs to the top ten. The specimen sequenced was PBMCs. The receptors derive from a woman younger than 30 in good health and CMV-seronegative. Both conserved end residues are part of each CDR3. A D gene is named only where the DNA matches it firmly. Expanded clones are given a class, and other clones once, few, many or no size at all.

TRBD2	NA	TRBV9	TRBJ2-2	TGTGCCAGCAGTCGGAACGGGGGGGCGAACACCGGGGAGCTGTTTTTT	CASSRNGGANTGELFF
TRBD2	NA	TRBV6-5	TRBJ2-1	TGTGCCAGCAGTTCCAGCGGGGGGACTTACAATGAGCAGTTCTTC	CASSSSGGTYNEQFF
NA	NA	TRBV6-5	TRBJ1-1	TGTGCCAGCAGTTACTCGAACAGCAACACTGAAGCTTTCTTT	CASSYSNSNTEAFF
NA	NA	TRBV5-1	TRBJ1-3	TGCGCCAGCAGCTTGGGGTCCAGTGCGAGGGCCATATATTTT	CASSLGSSARAIYF
NA	NA	TRBV28	TRBJ1-6	TGTGCCAGCAGTTTACGTCAGGAAAATTCACCCCTCCACTTT	CASSLRQENSPLHF
NA	NA	TRBV14	TRBJ1-2	TGTGCCAGCAGCCAGCGGGCGGGGAACTATGGCTACACCTTC	CASSQRAGNYGYTF
NA	NA	TRBV19	TRBJ1-4	TGTGCCAGTAGGCCGCAGGGGCCTGAGGGTGAAAAACTGTTTTTT	CASRPQGPEGEKLFF
TRBD2	NA	TRBV4-2	TRBJ2-3	TGTGCCAGCAGCCAACCTAGCGGGGGCACAGATACGCAGTATTTT	CASSQPSGGTDTQYF
TRBD1	NA	TRBV2	TRBJ1-2	TGTGCCAGCATGCGGCAGGGGGCCGGCTACACCTTC	CASMRQGAGYTF
TRBD1	once	TRBV9	TRBJ2-3	TGTGCCAGCAGCGGCCAGCCCGGACAGGGGCGGGATACGCAGTATTTT	CASSGQPGQGRDTQYF
TRBD1	NA	TRBV29-1	TRBJ2-7	TGCAGCGCTACAGGGGCAACCTACGAGCAGTACTTC	CSATGATYEQYF
TRBD1	NA	TRBV5-1	TRBJ1-1	TGCGCCAGCAGCTCCCAGACAGGGGTGATTGAAGCTTTCTTT	CASSSQTGVIEAFF
NA	NA	TRBV4-3	TRBJ2-2	TGCGCCAGCAGCCAAGACGACACCGGGGAGCTGTTTTTT	CASSQDDTGELFF
NA	NA	TRBV14	TRBJ1-5	TGTGCCAGCAGCCCGGGGACATCGGGCTCCAATCAGCCCCAGCATTTT	CASSPGTSGSNQPQHF
NA	NA	TRBV5-4	TRBJ2-7	TGTGCCAGCAGCTTAGTAGCGAGACCTTACGAGCAGTACTTC	CASSLVARPYEQYF
NA	NA	TRBV21-1	TRBJ1-3	TGTGCCAGCAGCAAGGTTTTTCAGGGGGTTTGCGGAAACACCATATATTTT	CASSKVFQGVCGNTIYF
NA	NA	TRBV9	TRBJ1-1	TGTGCCAGCAGTCCAGGACAGATGAACACTGAAGCTTTCTTT	CASSPGQMNTEAFF
TRBD1	NA	TRBV7-6	TRBJ2-7	TGTGCCAGCAGCTCGGGACAGGTCCTCTCCTACGAGCAGTACTTC	CASSSGQVLSYEQYF
TRBD1	NA	TRBV15	TRBJ2-5	TGTGCCACCAGCAGCCGACAGGGCGAGACCCAGTACTTC	CATSSRQGETQYF
TRBD2	NA	TRBV4-2	TRBJ2-3	TGTGCCAGCAGCCAAGGGGCGGGGGGGCTGGGAGATACGCAGTATTTT	CASSQGAGGLGDTQYF
NA	once	TRBV9	TRBJ1-1	TGTGCCAGCAGCGGACGGGACGGGGGGATAAACACTGAAGCTTTCTTT	CASSGRDGGINTEAFF
TRBD1	NA	TRBV27	TRBJ2-6	TGTGCCATATACAGGGGGCGAAAGCCCAAGATCTCTGGGGCCAACGTCCTGACTTTC	CAIYRGRKPKISGANVLTF
TRBD1	once	TRBV23-1	TRBJ2-7	TGCGCCAGCAACGCCCCGGCCCCATGTGGCGGGACAGGGATCGACGAGCAGTACTTC	CASNAPAPCGGTGIDEQYF
NA	NA	TRBV19	TRBJ2-2	TGTGCCAGTAGTATAAGTGTGACTAGGTTCTTTCCCGGGGAGCTGTTTTTT	CASSISVTRFFPGELFF
NA	NA	TRBV18	TRBJ2-5	TGTGCCAGCTCAGCGATGTCGGGGTCGGAGACCCAGTACTTC	CASSAMSGSETQYF
TRBD1	NA	TRBV6-5	TRBJ1-5	TGTGCCAGCAGTTACTCAAAAGCAGGGGGCCCCCAGGCCCAGCATTTT	CASSYSKAGGPQAQHF
NA	NA	TRBV30	TRBJ2-2	TGTGCCTGGAGGGTCAGGGGGGAGCTGTTTTTT	CAWRVRGELFF
TRBD2	NA	TRBV13	TRBJ2-1	TGTGCCAGCAGCTTAGGCCTCAGTTTCGGGGGGTCCTACAATGAGCAGTTCTTC	CASSLGLSFGGSYNEQFF
NA	NA	TRBV13	TRBJ1-4	TGTGCCAGCAGCTCCACGGAGTTAAATGAAAAACTGTTTTTT	CASSSTELNEKLFF
TRBD1	NA	TRBV7-3	TRBJ1-4	TGTGCCAGCAGCTTTGCGCGGGACAGGACTGAAAAACTGTTTTTT	CASSFARDRTEKLFF
NA	NA	TRBV30	TRBJ1-2	TGTGCCTGGACCTTTGGAGTGGCCTATGGCTACACCTTC	CAWTFGVAYGYTF
TRBD2	NA	TRBV11-1	TRBJ2-3	TGTGCCAGCAGCCGGTACGGGGGGGCATTAGATACGCAGTATTTT	CASSRYGGALDTQYF
TRBD1	NA	TRBV5-1	TRBJ1-2	TGCGCCAGCAGCCCGGTTATGCAGGGGGGAGATGGCTACACCTTC	CASSPVMQGGDGYTF
NA	once	TRBV7-3	TRBJ2-2	TGTGCCAGCAGCTTAGACATGAACACCGGGGAGCTGTTTTTT	CASSLDMNTGELFF
TRBD1	NA	TRBV6-1	TRBJ1-5	TGTGCCGCAAGAAGAACAGGGGGGAATCAGCCCCAGCATTTT	CAARRTGGNQPQHF
TRBD2	NA	TRBV11-1	TRBJ2-1	TGTGCCAGCAGCTTAACTTTGGCTAGCGGGGGCCATGAGCAGTTCTTC	CASSLTLASGGHEQFF
TRBD1	NA	TRBV10-3	TRBJ1-1	TGTGCCATCAGAAACAGGGGCACTGAAGCTTTCTTT	CAIRNRGTEAFF
NA	NA	TRBV5-6	TRBJ2-7	TGTGCCAGCAGCCGAACCGGGGAGGGGGGCCTCTACGAGCAGTACTTC	CASSRTGEGGLYEQYF
TRBD1	NA	TRBV5-6	TRBJ2-5	TGTGCCAGCAGCCTACCGGGACAGGGGGCAGGAGAGACCCAGTACTTC	CASSLPGQGAGETQYF
TRBD1	NA	TRBV2	TRBJ2-7	TGTGCCAGCAGCGCGGACAGGGTACTTATCTACGAGCAGTACTTC	CASSADRVLIYEQYF
NA	NA	TRBV27	TRBJ2-1	TGTGCCAGCAGTATCAATACGGACAATGAGCAGTTCTTC	CASSINTDNEQFF
NA	NA	TRBV4-1	TRBJ1-1	TGCGCCAGCAGCCAAGAAGGCAGGGGAAACACTGAAGCTTTCTTT	CASSQEGRGNTEAFF
TRBD2	NA	TRBV5-1	TRBJ2-1	TGCGCCAGCAGCTTGGGAGGGACTAGCGGGGGAAATGAGCAGTTCTTC	CASSLGGTSGGNEQFF
NA	NA	TRBV7-6	TRBJ2-7	TGTGCCAGCAGCTTAGGTGGGGCCGACGAGCAGTACTTC	CASSLGGADEQYF
NA	NA	TRBV30	TRBJ2-7	TGTGCCTGGAGTGTACTTTGGGCCGAGCAGTACTTC	CAWSVLWAEQYF
NA	NA	TRBV27	TRBJ2-2	TGTGCCAGCACCGCTGGGCCTCCGTGGGAGCTGTTTTTT	CASTAGPPWELFF
TRBD1	NA	TRBV19	TRBJ2-2	TGTGCCAGCAGGGGGTATGGGTACACCGGGGAGCTGTTTTTT	CASRGYGYTGELFF
TRBD1	NA	TRBV11-2	TRBJ2-4	TGTGCCAGCCAACCCGGGACAGGGGAAAACATTCAGTACTTC	CASQPGTGENIQYF
TRBD2	NA	TRBV5-1	TRBJ2-2	TGCGCCAGCAGCCCGGGACTAGCGGGGGGGCCCCTCACCGGGGAGCTGTTTTTT	CASSPGLAGGPLTGELFF
NA	NA	TRBV6-1	TRBJ1-1	TGTGCCAGCAGTGAGCGGGGGCACACTGAAGCTTTCTTT	CASSERGHTEAFF
NA	NA	TRBV7-9	TRBJ2-7	TGTGCCAGCAGCGGGCCCGGCTTAGAGCAGTACTTC	CASSGPGLEQYF
NA	NA	TRBV10-1	TRBJ2-7	TGCGCCAGCGGGGCCCGGGCCTTGTACGAGCAGTACTTC	CASGARALYEQYF
TRBD1	NA	TRBV7-3	TRBJ1-6	TGTGCCAGCAGCTCGACAGGGAATAATTCACCCCTCCACTTT	CASSSTGNNSPLHF
NA	NA	TRBV5-1	TRBJ2-3	TGCGCCAGCAGCTTGGAGGGGATTGGCGCAGATACGCAGTATTTT	CASSLEGIGADTQYF
NA	NA	TRBV5-6	TRBJ1-1	TGTGCCAGCAGTTACCCGACTGGAGACACTGAAGCTTTCTTT	CASSYPTGDTEAFF